Following are 3 T cell receptor beta chains from one sample sequenced in a study of cytomegalovirus exposure and HLA in healthy donors. PCR employed 60 Vbeta and 13 Jbeta primers. This table comes from immunoSEQ multiplex PCR, and its TCRdb copy is limited to in-frame clones, with some not included. The sample has 150,000 or so clones; around 75% are singletons. Source material: PBMCs. These receptors were obtained from a man aged 30-40 years in good health and CMV-seropositive.

This chain joins TRBV18 and TRBJ1-2; 10 bases are shared with TRBD1. With V trimmed by 6 bases and J by 6 bases, 4 bases remained unmatched. CDR1 and CDR2 from the germline V gene are KGHSH and LQKENI. This CDR3 has 13 residues. This chain's CDR3 is CASSMTGGDGYTF. Here the CDR3 DNA reads TGTGCCAGCTCTATGACAGGGGGCGATGGCTACACCTTC.

The chain joins TRBV30 to TRBJ1-3, with a weak D call TRBD1 (6 bases). The V and J ends lost 5 bases and 0 bases respectively, with 17 bases between them. Germline CDR1 is GTSNPN and CDR2 is SVGIG (reference sequence). The CDR3 extends over 16 amino acids. DNA of the CDR3: TGTGCCTGGCTACAATGGGGGCCTTCCTCTGGAAACACCATATATTTT. It is translated as CAWLQWGPSSGNTIYF.

The CDR3 bases are TGTGCCAGCAGCGACCACCCTAGCGGGGGCACCGGGGAGCTGTTTTTT. Protein sequence: CASSDHPSGGTGELFF. The V gene is TRBV9, the J gene TRBJ2-2; 10 nucleotides align to TRBD2. In germline, CDR1 is SGDLS, CDR2 YYNGEE. CDR3 length equals 16 residues. The junction had 6 bases not matched to a gene; V was cut back by 3 bases and J by 4 bases.